The 19 T cell receptor beta chains in this list originate from one sample, sequenced in a study of vaccination effects on CD4 cells after COVID-19. Which antigens these TCRs recognize remains unknown. With the ViraFEST assay, the study expanded antigen-specific CD4+ T cells using viral peptide pools, then sequenced them. The authors isolated CD4+ T cells after more than eight days of culture. The individual was infected with SARS-CoV-2 between March and December 2020, as confirmed by PCR. Of the BNT162b2 and mRNA-1273 vaccines, participants received two doses of one or the other. Using immunoSEQ multiplex PCR, the repertoire was profiled, and TCRdb retains in-frame clones only, with some absent. The repertoire holds approximately 15,000 clones, approximately 82% seen once, with about 20% in the top ten. The material sequenced was CD4+ T cells from PBMCs cultured with SARS-CoV-2 spike peptides, taken after COVID-19 vaccination. The receptors were gathered from a human donor who had a prior SARS-CoV-2 infection.

The chain recombines TRBV6-5 with TRBJ2-2; D is undetermined. The CDR3 has 13 residues. V was pared by 6 bases and J by 5 bases, with 10 bases between. Germline V CDR1 and CDR2: MNHEY, SVGAGI. The CDR3 region has the DNA TGTGCCAGCAGCAACCCCGGGACCGGGGAGCTGTTTTTT. It encodes CASSNPGTGELFF.

This clone was recorded once. This rearrangement joins TRBV9 to TRBJ2-5, with a tentative D call TRBD2 (5 bases). CDR3 length equals 16 residues. Germline V gene lookup returns CDR1 SGDLS and CDR2 YYNGEE. V was clipped by 2 bases and J by 5 bases, with 19 bases between them. In DNA form, the CDR3 reads TGTGCCAGCAGCGTCCCCTCATCCCTCGGGGTCGAGACCCAGTACTTC. Its translation: CASSVPSSLGVETQYF.

The gene calls are TRBV4-2 and TRBJ2-7, with 10 bases matching TRBD2. Germline CDR1 is LGHNA and CDR2 is YNFKEQ. The junction had 0 bases not matched to a gene; V was cut back by 0 bases and J by 1 base. CDR3 length: 15 amino acids. The CDR3 region has the DNA TGTGCCAGCAGCCAAGAACTAGCGGGGTCCTACGAGCAGTACTTC. As protein: CASSQELAGSYEQYF.

The chain carries TRBV7-9 and TRBJ2-7; D not resolved. CDR3 length equals 13 residues. CDR1 is SEHNR and CDR2 is FQNEAQ in the germline V gene (reference sequence). The V gene lost 0 bases and the J gene lost 2 bases, with 5 bases spanning the gap. The CDR3 coding sequence is TGTGCCAGCAGCTTAGCGGGCACCTACGAGCAGTACTTC. Its protein is CASSLAGTYEQYF.

V and J are TRBV12-5 and TRBJ2-7; 11 bases align to TRBD2. CDR3 length equals 14 residues. V lost 6 bases and J lost 4; bases outside the gene matches: 5. From germline, CDR1 is LGHNT and CDR2 FRNRAP. CDR3 DNA: TGTGCTAGTGGGCCTACTAGCGGGAGATACGAGCAGTACTTC. It translates to CASGPTSGRYEQYF.

The chain recombines TRBV24-1 with TRBJ2-5; D is perhaps TRBD1 (5 bases). V dropped 1 base and J dropped 4 bases, with 18 bases sitting between them. The germline V gene has CDR1 KGHDR and CDR2 SFDVKD. The CDR3 totals 17 residues. The CDR3: CATSDFGWAGYVETQYF. The CDR3 nucleotides are TGTGCCACCAGTGATTTTGGTTGGGCAGGGTATGTAGAGACCCAGTACTTC.

In this sample, this clone turned up once. The chain links TRBV19 to TRBJ1-4; D gene ambiguous. V dropped 0 bases and J dropped 3 bases, with 8 bases sitting between them. This CDR3 spans 15 amino acids. CDR1 is LNHDA and CDR2 is SQIVND in the germline V gene (reference sequence). This CDR3 is CASSIDPGPNEKLFF. For the CDR3, the DNA is TGTGCCAGTAGTATAGACCCGGGCCCTAATGAAAAACTGTTTTTT.

The genes are TRBV20-1 and TRBJ1-2; D call uncertain. The V gene lost 3 bases and the J gene lost 4 bases, with 3 bases spanning the gap. The germline V gene has CDR1 DFQATT and CDR2 SNEGSKA (reference sequence). This CDR3 spans 10 amino acids. The CDR3 nucleotides are TGCAGTGCTAGTTCCTATGGCTACACCTTC. This sequence encodes CSASSYGYTF.

The count of this clone is one. This chain uses TRBV5-1 with TRBJ2-5, with a possible D match to TRBD1 (6 bases). Trimming pared 0 bases from V and 5 bases from J, leaving 14 bases between. Germline V CDR1 and CDR2: SGHRS, YFSETQ. This CDR3 comprises 15 residues. The CDR3, as DNA: TGCGCCAGCAGCTTGGGGACAGCGCTGATTGAGACCCAGTACTTC. Amino acid sequence: CASSLGTALIETQYF.

This clone was recorded a few times. V is TRBV27 and J is TRBJ2-7; TRBD1 aligns across 8 bases. J gave up 2 bases and V 9 bases, and 3 bases lay outside the gene matches. This CDR3 has 12 amino acids. Germline lookup yields CDR1 MNHEY and CDR2 SMNVEV (reference sequence). DNA for the CDR3: TGTGCCAGTTCGGACAGGGCCTACGAGCAGTACTTC. Translated: CASSDRAYEQYF.

The chain links TRBV4-1 to TRBJ1-2; D ambiguous. In germline, CDR1 is MGHRA, CDR2 YSYEKL. CDR3 length: 15 residues. V lost 1 base and J 5 bases, leaving 14 bases between the germline ends. The CDR3 region is CASSQAHTLGYGYTF. The CDR3 nucleotides are TGCGCCAGCAGCCAAGCACACACCTTAGGGTATGGCTACACCTTC.

The J gene is TRBJ2-1, the V gene TRBV24-1; maybe TRBD1 (5 bases). The V and J ends lost 3 bases and 3 bases respectively, with 8 bases between them. The germline V gene has CDR1 KGHDR and CDR2 SFDVKD. The CDR3 runs to 14 residues. The CDR3 DNA reads TGTGCCACCAGTGATACAGGCCTCTACAATGAGCAGTTCTTC. Its translation is CATSDTGLYNEQFF.

A single count supports this clone. One end of the junction does not line up with germline, which may come from a read error. V usage is TRBV25-1 and J usage is TRBJ2-3; the match to TRBD1 covers 9 bases. This CDR3 is built from 16 residues. The germline V gene encodes CDR1 MGHDK and CDR2 SYGVNS. DNA for the CDR3: TGTGCCAGCAGTGAACCCACAGGGGGCGTAAAAGATGCGCAGTATTTT. This gives the protein CASSEPTGGVKDAQYF.

CDR3 nucleotides: TGTGCCAGCAGTTACACAGGTAATCTGCATGGCTACACCTTC. Amino acids: CASSYTGNLHGYTF. The J gene is TRBJ1-2, the V gene TRBV6-5; maybe TRBD1 (5 bases). This CDR3 is 14 amino acids long. CDR1 and CDR2 (germline): MNHEY, SVGAGI. Trimming left V 2 bases short and J 6 bases short, with 13 bases between.

The rearrangement uses TRBV7-2 and TRBJ2-1, with D hard to call. This CDR3 is built from 18 residues. Germline CDR1 and CDR2: SGHTA and FQGNSA. Trimming removed 2 bases at V and 0 bases at J, with 17 bases between. As DNA, the CDR3 is TGTGCCAGCAGCTTAATGATAGCCCGGAAAATCTCCTACAATGAGCAGTTCTTC. This encodes CASSLMIARKISYNEQFF.

The CDR3: CASSSGLAGSGELFF. The CDR3 DNA follows: TGTGCCAGCAGCTCTGGACTAGCGGGGTCCGGGGAGCTGTTTTTT. The chain uses TRBV11-3 and TRBJ2-2, with TRBD2 matching over 12 bases. There are 15 residues in the CDR3. The germline V gene has CDR1 SGHNT and CDR2 YENEEA. J lost 6 bases, V lost 4 bases, and 3 bases had no gene match.

This chain connects TRBV5-1 to TRBJ2-1; 11 bases fit TRBD2. This CDR3 contains 15 residues. Trimming at V came to 3 bases and at J to 12 bases, leaving 11 bases not matched to a gene. Germline V gene lookup returns CDR1 SGHRS and CDR2 YFSETQ. Here the CDR3 reads CASSSNPQGTSGQFF. The CDR3 DNA follows: TGCGCCAGCAGCTCGAACCCTCAGGGGACTAGCGGGCAGTTCTTC.

The chain is built from TRBV7-6 and TRBJ2-2; D ambiguous. Germline lookup yields CDR1 SGHVS and CDR2 FNYEAQ. Trimming removed 5 bases at V and 7 bases at J, with 5 bases between. The CDR3 has 11 amino acids. The CDR3 region is CASSVDGELFF. For the CDR3, the DNA is TGTGCCAGCAGCGTGGACGGGGAGCTGTTTTTT.

V and J are TRBV5-4 and TRBJ2-1, with TRBD2 matching over 8 bases. Unmatched junction bases numbered 3, after V lost 2 bases and J lost 5 bases. Germline loops: CDR1 SGHNT, CDR2 YYREEE (reference sequence). CDR3 size: 14 residues. The CDR3 DNA reads TGTGCCAGCAGCTTATTACTAGCGGACAATGAGCAGTTCTTC. It encodes CASSLLLADNEQFF.